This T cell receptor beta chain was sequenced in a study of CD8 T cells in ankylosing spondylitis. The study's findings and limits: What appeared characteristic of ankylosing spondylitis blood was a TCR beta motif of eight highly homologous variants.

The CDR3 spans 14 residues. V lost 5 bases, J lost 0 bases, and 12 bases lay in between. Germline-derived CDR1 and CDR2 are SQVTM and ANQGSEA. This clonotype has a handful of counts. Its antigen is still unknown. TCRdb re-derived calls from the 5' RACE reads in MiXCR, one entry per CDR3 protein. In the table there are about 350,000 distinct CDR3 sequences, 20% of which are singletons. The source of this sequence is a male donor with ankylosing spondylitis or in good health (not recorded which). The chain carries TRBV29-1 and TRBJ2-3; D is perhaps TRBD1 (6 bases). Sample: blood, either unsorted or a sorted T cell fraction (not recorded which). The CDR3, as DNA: TGCAGCGTTTGGGGGCTCTTTAGCACAGATACGCAGTATTTT. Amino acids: CSVWGLFSTDTQYF.